Detailed here is one T cell receptor beta chain. Its antigen is not identified. The read comes to an end 3 residues before the CDR3 does, leaving the germline J gene to fill in the end. The sample belongs to a study of T cells in women clearing cervical HPV infection. Clones were read by immunoSEQ multiplex PCR, and TCRdb kept only the in-frame ones, dropping some. Its table lists tens of thousands of clones. General study results and limits: Repertoire richness, not evenness, was significantly elevated in CIN3+ cases versus controls. Combining TCR richness with V gene abundances gave approximately 0.8 AUC.

V was clipped by 6 bases and J by 4 bases; unmatched bases: 4. The CDR3 has 15 residues. Germline assignment: CDR1 SNHLY and CDR2 FYNNEI. The receptor was derived from a woman between 18 and 70 years old with a cervical HPV16 infection that either progressed to CIN3+ or cleared (not recorded which). What was sequenced was blood buffy coat. The chain carries TRBV2 and TRBJ2-1; 12 bases line up with TRBD2. Partial CDR3 DNA: TGTGCCAGCAGGTTACTAGCGGGGGGATACAATGAG. Residues: CASRLLAGGYNE. Given in full, the CDR3 is CASRLLAGGYNEQFF.